A single T cell receptor beta chain is shown here with its context. No antigen is known for it. The record originates from a study of identical twins. Study-level points and caveats: Invariant MAIT and iNKT cells could partly confound zero-insertion analyses. For out-of-frame beta sequences, excess twin sharing was weaker.

MiXCR was run by TCRdb on the 5' RACE reads, yielding one entry per CDR3 protein. The sample holds about 690,000 distinct CDR3 sequences, approximately 6.1% seen once. The CDR3 is 13 amino acids. Germline assignment: CDR1 DFQATT and CDR2 SNEGSKA (reference sequence). The germline V and J ends were trimmed by 4 bases and 7 bases, with 13 bases remaining between them. This TCR came from a young man in good health. The sample comprised naive T cells sorted from blood. V gene TRBV20-1 combines with J gene TRBJ1-4, with D perhaps TRBD1 (5 bases). CDR3 DNA sequence: TGCAGTGCTATTGGGGGTTTTCGTGAAAAACTGTTTTTT. This translates into CSAIGGFREKLFF.